Included here is one TCR beta chain sequence, with context. The target antigen is unknown. TCRalpha and TCRbeta libraries used 5'RACE with constant-segment primers and UMIs. TCRdb analysed the 5' RACE reads with MiXCR anew, one entry per CDR3 protein. The table shows about 130,000 distinct CDR3 sequences, with approximately 15% occurring only once. With 5 bases clipped from V and 8 bases from J, the junction kept 6 bases outside the gene matches. The CDR3 length is 15 residues. Germline V gives CDR1 LNHNV, CDR2 YYDKDF (reference sequence). The data were obtained in a study of T-cell memory formation after mild COVID-19. Notes on the study in general: Clones contracting over day 15 to 85 were CD4/CD8 balanced, with later expanders leaning CD4+.

The clonotype was recovered from an adult woman who had mild COVID-19 (a few samples of this study predate the infection). Cell type and time point are not known. V and J are TRBV15 and TRBJ2-1; TRBD2 matches at 13 bases. Material: PBMCs or a T cell subset sorted from them (not recorded which). The CDR3 spells CATSHGTSGMDEQFF. The CDR3, as DNA: TGTGCCACCAGCCACGGGACTAGCGGGATGGATGAGCAGTTCTTC.